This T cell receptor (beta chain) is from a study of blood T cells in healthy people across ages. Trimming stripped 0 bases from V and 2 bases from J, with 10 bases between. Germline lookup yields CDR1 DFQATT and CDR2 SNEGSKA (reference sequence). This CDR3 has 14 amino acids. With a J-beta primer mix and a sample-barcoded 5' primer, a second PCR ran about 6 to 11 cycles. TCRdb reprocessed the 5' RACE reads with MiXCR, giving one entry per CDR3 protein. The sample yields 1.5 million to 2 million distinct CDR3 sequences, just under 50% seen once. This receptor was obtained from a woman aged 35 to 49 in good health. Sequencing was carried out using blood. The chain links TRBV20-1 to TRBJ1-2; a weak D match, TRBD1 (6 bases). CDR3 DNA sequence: TGCAGTGCTAGAGATTTTACAGGGAACTATGGCTACACCTTC. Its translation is CSARDFTGNYGYTF.